This TCR beta chain is from a study of molecular identifiers for immune sequencing clone quantification. About the study: Replicate runs used RNA from roughly 20,000 or 100,000 naive CD8 cells, which was split five ways into aliquots, and four of those aliquots were then sequenced.

The table lists this clonotype with many counts. Preparation methods for the bulk TCR libraries were those previously described, with listed TCR primers. TCRdb itself ran the PCR reads through MiXCR, one entry per CDR3 protein. The repertoire holds 65,000 or so distinct CDR3 sequences, with 18% as singletons. The V gene lost 4 bases and the J gene lost 4 bases, with 5 bases spanning the gap. The CDR3 consists of 10 residues. CDR1 is SQVTM and CDR2 is ANQGSEA in the germline V gene. This receptor was taken from a human donor in good health. Some libraries in this study had Jurkat cell RNA spiked in. Sequencing was carried out using naive CD8+ T cells from blood, with Jurkat cell RNA spiked in. Subset denoted: FACS-sorted CD8+CD4-CCR7+CD45RA+ naive T cells. The chain joins TRBV29-1 to TRBJ2-7; D is undetermined. CDR3 nucleotides: TGCAGCGTTGTCGGATACGAGCAGTACTTC. This translates into CSVVGYEQYF.